The 29 T cell receptor beta chains presented below share a single source sample, sequenced in a study of radiotherapy plus CTLA-4 blockade in lung cancer listed by TCRdb under 2018. The library was obtained by the immunoSEQ multiplex PCR assay. The clones in this table, taken by TCRdb from immuneACCESS, are in-frame only. Not every clone is retained; where verified, under half of the shortfall comes from an unresolved V gene, and the cause of the rest is unknown. Counted in this sample were about 81,000 clones; 72% of them appeared once. The leading ten clones occupy over 12% of the sample. Sequenced here: peripheral blood, sampled from a patient treated with radiotherapy plus ipilimumab. Source of these receptors: a human donor with non-small cell lung cancer that progressed on radiotherapy plus ipilimumab.

The chain is built from TRBV7-8 and TRBJ1-5; no clear D. The CDR3 is 17 residues long. Trimming took 1 base from V and 0 from J, leaving 13 bases between them. The germline V gene encodes CDR1 SGHVS and CDR2 FQNEAQ. CDR3 loop: CASSLDGAGLSNQPQHF. The CDR3 DNA reads as TGTGCCAGCAGCTTAGACGGTGCAGGCCTTAGCAATCAGCCCCAGCATTTT.

This clone was seen just once. The CDR3 region is CAISASGGGQETQYF. The CDR3 nucleotides are TGTGCCATCAGTGCTAGCGGGGGGGGACAAGAGACCCAGTACTTC. The chain recombines TRBV10-3 with TRBJ2-5; 12 positions match TRBD2. CDR3 length: 15 amino acids. V was clipped by 4 bases and J by 2 bases; unmatched bases: 2. Germline CDR1 and CDR2: ENHRY and SYGVKD.

This chain joins TRBV5-4 and TRBJ2-3, with 8 bases lining up with TRBD2. This CDR3 is 16 amino acids long. V was pared by 2 bases and J by 2 bases, with 7 bases of the junction left unmatched. Germline assignment: CDR1 SGHNT and CDR2 YYREEE (reference sequence). Written as DNA, the CDR3 is TGTGCCAGCAGCTTCCATGGCGGGGGGACCACAGATACGCAGTATTTT. Translation gives CASSFHGGGTTDTQYF.

In this sample, this clone turned up a few times. The chain employs TRBV6-1 and TRBJ2-4, with no clear D. The CDR3 runs to 13 residues. CDR1 is MNHNS and CDR2 is SASEGT in the germline V gene. V was pared by 5 bases and J by 4 bases, with 9 bases between. The CDR3 sequence: CASSTSLKNIQYF. The CDR3 DNA follows: TGTGCCAGCAGTACCTCTCTTAAAAACATTCAGTACTTC.

V usage is TRBV5-6 and J usage is TRBJ2-2, with D maybe TRBD1 (6 bases). V was clipped by 3 bases and J by 5 bases, with 17 bases between them. From germline, CDR1 is SGHDT and CDR2 YYEEEE. The CDR3 runs to 16 residues. CDR3 in amino acids: CASSSRRGYRTGELFF. For the CDR3, the DNA is TGTGCCAGCAGCTCAAGAAGGGGGTATAGGACCGGGGAGCTGTTTTTT.

This clone was seen just once. This chain links TRBV19 with TRBJ1-4, with no clear D. The CDR3 has 17 residues. The germline V gene encodes CDR1 LNHDA and CDR2 SQIVND (reference sequence). Trimming took 6 bases from V and 2 from J, leaving 19 bases between them. The CDR3 spells CASSRSGRVQTNEKLFF. The CDR3 nucleotides are TGTGCCAGTAGCCGCTCCGGCCGGGTACAGACTAATGAAAAACTGTTTTTT. Filled out from reference TRBV19 and TRBJ1-4, the complete variable domain reads DGGITQSPKYLFRKEGQNVTLSCEQNLNHDAMYWYRQDPGQGLRLIYYSQIVNDFQKGDIAEGYSVSREKKESFPLTVTSAQKNPTAFYLCASSRSGRVQTNEKLFFGSGTQLSVL.

This chain's CDR3 is CASSQDRVDSITGELFF. CDR3 sequence (DNA): TGCGCCAGCAGCCAAGATAGGGTGGACAGTATTACCGGGGAGCTGTTTTTT. The chain has TRBV4-3 and TRBJ2-2; TRBD1 might be the D (6 bases). This CDR3 contains 17 residues. Trimming stripped 0 bases from V and 5 bases from J, with 16 bases between. Germline CDR1 LGHNA, CDR2 YSLEER.

V and J are TRBV2 and TRBJ1-2; 8 nucleotides match TRBD1. The CDR3 extends over 14 amino acids. The J segment lost 4 bases and the V segment lost 6 bases, leaving 7 bases of the junction unmatched. Germline V gene data show CDR1 as SNHLY and CDR2 as FYNNEI. DNA of the CDR3: TGTGCCAGCAGCCCGGGACAGGCGACCTATGGCTACACCTTC. It codes for CASSPGQATYGYTF.

This clone appeared a few times. This chain connects TRBV6-5 to TRBJ2-1, with D tentatively TRBD2 (6 bases). The CDR3 totals 14 residues. Germline V gives CDR1 MNHEY, CDR2 SVGAGI. V lost 3 bases and J lost 9, with 15 bases in between. The CDR3 reads CASSYARGTGEQFF. CDR3 nucleotide sequence: TGTGCCAGCAGTTATGCCCGTGGGACTGGTGAGCAGTTCTTC.

The chain couples TRBV5-6 to TRBJ2-1, with 7 bases matching TRBD1. The CDR3 consists of 16 residues. V gave up 3 bases and J gave up 5 bases; unmatched junction bases: 11. Looked up from germline, CDR1 is SGHDT and CDR2 is YYEEEE. The CDR3 protein is CASSSKGTDAHNEQFF. In DNA form, the CDR3 reads TGTGCCAGCAGCTCCAAGGGGACAGACGCACACAATGAGCAGTTCTTC. Drawing the rest from reference TRBV5-6 and TRBJ2-1, the complete variable domain is DAGVTQSPTHLIKTRGQQVTLRCSPKSGHDTVSWYQQALGQGPQFIFQYYEEEERQRGNFPDRFSGHQFPNYSSELNVNALLLGDSALYLCASSSKGTDAHNEQFFGPGTRLTVL.

This chain links TRBV18 with TRBJ2-7, with D possibly matching TRBD2 (6 bases). The CDR3 sequence is 12 residues long. V lost 8 bases to trimming and J lost 7 bases, with 15 bases between them. Germline CDR1 KGHSH, CDR2 LQKENI. The CDR3 nucleotides read TGTGCCAGCGCGGAGGGCAGGAGGGAGCAGTACTTC. Protein: CASAEGRREQYF. Filled out from reference TRBV18 and TRBJ2-7, the complete variable domain reads NAGVMQNPRHLVRRRGQEARLRCSPMKGHSHVYWYRQLPEEGLKFMVYLQKENIIDESGMPKERFSAEFPKEGPSILRIQQVVRGDSAAYFCASAEGRREQYFGPGTRLTVT.

In this sample, this clone turned up once. The V and J genes are TRBV6-6 and TRBJ1-5; 8 bases line up with TRBD1. Germline assignment: CDR1 MNHNY and CDR2 SVGAGI (reference sequence). The CDR3 spans 14 residues. Trimming cost V 6 bases and J 6 bases; bases outside gene matches: 7. DNA of the CDR3: TGTGCCAGCAGATCGACAGGGGTGGTTCAGCCCCAGCATTTT. It is translated as CASRSTGVVQPQHF.

The chain combines TRBV4-3 with TRBJ2-2; D uncertain. CDR1 is LGHNA and CDR2 is YSLEER in the germline V gene. V was cut by 6 bases and J by 4 bases, with 12 bases left in between. The CDR3 consists of 14 residues. CDR3 loop: CASSRQSATGELFF. The DNA of the CDR3 is TGCGCCAGCAGTAGGCAGTCGGCCACCGGGGAGCTGTTTTTT.

The chain couples TRBV4-2 to TRBJ2-3; D ambiguous. The ends were cut back, 4 bases at V and 1 base at J, with 3 bases in the middle. Germline CDR1 and CDR2: LGHNA and YNFKEQ. CDR3 size: 12 residues. The CDR3 region has the DNA TGTGCCAGCAGCCCAGGCACAGATACGCAGTATTTT. As protein: CASSPGTDTQYF.

V usage is TRBV27 and J usage is TRBJ1-1; D call uncertain. Germline V CDR1 and CDR2: MNHEY, SMNVEV (reference sequence). V was clipped by 2 bases and J by 7 bases, with 11 bases between them. This CDR3 has 13 amino acids. The CDR3 loop is CASSLRRGNEAFF. CDR3 in DNA: TGTGCCAGCAGTTTACGGCGCGGAAATGAAGCTTTCTTT.

This clone was counted only a few times. The chain carries TRBV5-6 and TRBJ2-7; D call uncertain. V was trimmed by 4 bases and J by 0 bases, leaving 14 bases between them. This CDR3 has 15 amino acids. Germline V gene sequence: CDR1 SGHDT, CDR2 YYEEEE. CDR3: CASSRSLTHSYEQYF. As DNA, the CDR3 is TGTGCCAGCAGCCGCAGTCTGACTCACTCCTACGAGCAGTACTTC. The full variable domain, in which reference TRBV5-6 and TRBJ2-7 provide the parts outside the CDR3, is DAGVTQSPTHLIKTRGQQVTLRCSPKSGHDTVSWYQQALGQGPQFIFQYYEEEERQRGNFPDRFSGHQFPNYSSELNVNALLLGDSALYLCASSRSLTHSYEQYFGPGTRLTVT.

J is TRBJ2-7 and V is TRBV6-1; the D gene could be TRBD1 or TRBD2 (5 bases each). The CDR3 is 11 amino acids. CDR1 is MNHNS and CDR2 is SASEGT in the germline V gene. The V gene lost 9 bases and the J gene lost 3 bases, with 9 bases spanning the gap. CDR3 in amino acids: CASTRGYEQYF. For the CDR3, the DNA is TGTGCCAGTACTAGGGGCTACGAGCAGTACTTC.

The rearrangement joins TRBV4-3 to TRBJ2-3; D not resolved. The CDR3 is 19 amino acids. The V gene's germline CDR1 is LGHNA and CDR2 YSLEER. Trimming removed 0 bases at V and 4 bases at J, with 23 bases between. CDR3 residues: CASSQDLVGSGSRPDTQYF. DNA of the CDR3: TGCGCCAGCAGCCAAGATTTGGTCGGGTCCGGGTCCCGTCCAGATACGCAGTATTTT.

Only a few counts were recorded for this clone. The DNA of the CDR3 is TGTGCCAGCAGTTGGGGTTACAATCAGCCCCAGCATTTT. Translating it yields CASSWGYNQPQHF. This chain links TRBV28 with TRBJ1-5; the D is unclear. Trimming took off 4 bases at V and 3 bases at J, with 7 bases between the two ends. The CDR3 is 13 amino acids. Germline-derived CDR1 and CDR2 are MDHEN and SYDVKM. The entire variable domain, with the rest obtained from reference TRBV28 and TRBJ1-5, is as follows: DVKVTQSSRYLVKRTGEKVFLECVQDMDHENMFWYRQDPGLGLRLIYFSYDVKMKEKGDIPEGYSVSREKKERFSLILESASTNQTSMYLCASSWGYNQPQHFGDGTRLSIL.

This chain connects TRBV2 to TRBJ1-4; D gene unclear. The CDR3 consists of 15 residues. With 1 base removed from V and 0 bases from J, the gap between germline ends came to 6 bases. From germline, CDR1 is SNHLY and CDR2 FYNNEI. Here the CDR3 reads CASSEVGTTNEKLFF. In nucleotides, the CDR3 is TGTGCCAGCAGTGAAGTAGGGACAACTAATGAAAAACTGTTTTTT.

A single count supports this clone. V usage is TRBV30 and J usage is TRBJ1-4; D gene uncertain. Germline V gene sequence: CDR1 GTSNPN, CDR2 SVGIG (reference sequence). The CDR3 has 14 amino acids. Trimming removed 4 bases at V and 8 bases at J, with 17 bases between. The DNA for the CDR3 is TGTGCCTGGACCCCGGGAGTACTGGGGGAAAAACTGTTTTTT. It is translated as CAWTPGVLGEKLFF.

CDR3 sequence reads: CASSLGGLALDEQFF. The CDR3 nucleotides read TGTGCCAGCAGCTTAGGGGGACTAGCTTTGGATGAGCAGTTCTTC. This chain connects TRBV13 to TRBJ2-1; 9 nucleotides match TRBD2. This CDR3 contains 15 residues. Germline CDR1 reads PRHDT; CDR2 reads FYEKMQ (reference sequence). V lost 0 bases, J lost 8 bases, and 5 bases stayed unmatched.

This clone was counted at least ten times. Here the CDR3 reads CASKDSSYEQYF. As DNA, the CDR3 is TGCGCCAGCAAGGACAGCTCCTACGAGCAGTACTTC. The chain links TRBV5-1 to TRBJ2-7; a possible D gene is TRBD1 (6 bases). The CDR3 is made up of 12 amino acids. The V gene lost 6 bases and the J gene lost 0 bases, with 7 bases spanning the gap. Germline values: CDR1 SGHRS, CDR2 YFSETQ.

This clone turned up a few times. CDR3 nucleotides: TGCGCCAGCAGCCAAACCTTGACAGCCAACACTGAAGCTTTCTTT. Protein sequence: CASSQTLTANTEAFF. The gene calls are TRBV4-3 and TRBJ1-1, with D perhaps TRBD1 (5 bases). Germline CDR1 reads LGHNA; CDR2 reads YSLEER. The V end lost 2 bases, the J end lost 2 bases, and 12 bases lay between the germline ends. The CDR3 is 15 residues long.

J is TRBJ2-7 and V is TRBV10-1, with TRBD1 matching over 8 bases. The CDR3 has 16 residues. V was clipped by 3 bases and J by 5 bases; unmatched bases: 12. CDR1 is WNHNN and CDR2 is SYGVQD in the germline V gene (reference sequence). The CDR3 DNA reads TGCGCCAGCAGTGATTCCCGGGACAGGAACCTACACGAGCAGTACTTC. Translating gives CASSDSRDRNLHEQYF.

This clone appeared a few times. The chain recombines TRBV6-5 with TRBJ1-1; D is undetermined. This CDR3 region has 13 residues. V lost 2 bases and J lost 7, with 11 bases in between. CDR1 MNHEY and CDR2 SVGAGI come from the germline V gene. The CDR3 sequence is CASSYTTIGEAFF. The CDR3 DNA reads as TGTGCCAGCAGTTACACCACCATTGGTGAAGCTTTCTTT.

The count of this clone is one. The CDR3 nucleotides are TGCGCCAGCAGCCAAGATTCGTCAGTGAACACTGAAGCTTTCTTT. Amino acid sequence: CASSQDSSVNTEAFF. V usage is TRBV4-3 and J usage is TRBJ1-1, with D uncertain. Deletions cut 0 bases from V and 0 bases from J, with 8 bases between. The CDR3 loop spans 15 amino acids. Germline values: CDR1 LGHNA, CDR2 YSLEER.

V gene TRBV10-3 combines with J gene TRBJ1-1; D is uncertain. V was shortened by 2 bases and J by 4 bases, with 5 bases between the two germline ends. CDR1 is ENHRY and CDR2 is SYGVKD in the germline V gene. The CDR3 loop spans 12 amino acids. This CDR3 is CAISESGTEAFF. In DNA form, the CDR3 reads TGTGCCATCAGTGAGAGTGGCACTGAAGCTTTCTTT.

In this sample, this clone turned up once. The gene calls are TRBV9 and TRBJ2-5; tentative D call: TRBD2 (5 bases). V was trimmed by 6 bases and J by 5 bases, leaving 20 bases between them. Germline V gene data show CDR1 as SGDLS and CDR2 as YYNGEE. This CDR3 spans 15 amino acids. The CDR3 nucleotides are TGTGCCAGCACGGCCGGGATTGAGGGCTGGGAGACCCAGTACTTC. Translation: CASTAGIEGWETQYF.